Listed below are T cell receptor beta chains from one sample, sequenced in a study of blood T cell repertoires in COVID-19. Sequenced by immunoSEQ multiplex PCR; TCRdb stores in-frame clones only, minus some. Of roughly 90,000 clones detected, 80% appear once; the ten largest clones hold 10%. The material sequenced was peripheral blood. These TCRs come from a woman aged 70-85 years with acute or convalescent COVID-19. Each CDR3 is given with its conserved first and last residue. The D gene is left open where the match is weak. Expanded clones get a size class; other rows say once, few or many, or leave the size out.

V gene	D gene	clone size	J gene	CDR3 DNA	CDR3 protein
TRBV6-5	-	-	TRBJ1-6	TGTGCCAGCAGTCCTCCGGGTGTTCTCGCCCTCCACTTT	CASSPPGVLALHF
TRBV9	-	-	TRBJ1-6	TGTGCCAGCAGCGCTTCAGGCAATAATTCACCCCTCCACTTT	CASSASGNNSPLHF
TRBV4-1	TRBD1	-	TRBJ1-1	TGCGCCAGCAGCCGTGGACAGGGGACTGAAGCTTTCTTT	CASSRGQGTEAFF
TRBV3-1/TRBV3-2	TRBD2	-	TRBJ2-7	TGTGCCAGCAGCCATCGAGGCAGCGGGAGCTCCTACGAGCAGTACTTC	CASSHRGSGSSYEQYF
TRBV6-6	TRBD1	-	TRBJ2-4	TGTGCCAGCAGTTTACCACAGGGGAGCTCCAAAAACATTCAGTACTTC	CASSLPQGSSKNIQYF
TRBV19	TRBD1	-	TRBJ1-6	TGTGCCAGTACCGAGGGACAGTATAATTCACCCCTCCACTTT	CASTEGQYNSPLHF
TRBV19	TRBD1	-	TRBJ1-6	TGTGCCAGTAGACGATACGTGGACAGGGTCGAAAGGTCACCCCTCCACTTT	CASRRYVDRVERSPLHF
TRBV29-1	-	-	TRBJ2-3	TGCAGCGCCGAATCTACCGGGGGAACAGATACGCAGTATTTT	CSAESTGGTDTQYF
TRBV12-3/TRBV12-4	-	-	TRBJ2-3	TGTGCCAGCAGTTTCCTTATTGAGGATACGCAGTATTTT	CASSFLIEDTQYF
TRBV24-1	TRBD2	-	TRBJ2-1	TGTGCCACCAGTGATCCTAGCGGGATTGGGGACAATGAGCAGTTCTTC	CATSDPSGIGDNEQFF
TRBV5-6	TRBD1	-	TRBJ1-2	TGTGCCAGCAGCTCGCCAGACAGGGGGATCGGGGGCTACACCTTC	CASSSPDRGIGGYTF
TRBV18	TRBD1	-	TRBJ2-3	TGTGCCAGCTCAAGGACAGGAACAGATACGCAGTATTTT	CASSRTGTDTQYF
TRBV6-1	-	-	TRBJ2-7	TGTGCCAGCAGTGATCAAGCGTTCTCCTACGAGCAGTACTTC	CASSDQAFSYEQYF
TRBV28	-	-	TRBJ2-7	TGTGCCAGCAGTTCCGAACTGACAGTCCACTCCTACGAGCAGTACTTC	CASSSELTVHSYEQYF
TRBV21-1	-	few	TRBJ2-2	TGTGCCAGCAGCCAAAAAGGACAGAGCGCCGTCGGGGAGCTGTTTTTT	CASSQKGQSAVGELFF
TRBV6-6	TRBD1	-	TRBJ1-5	TGTGCCAGCAGGCTGACAGGGGTCAATCAGCCCCAGCATTTT	CASRLTGVNQPQHF
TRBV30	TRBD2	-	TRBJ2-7	TGTGCCTGGGCGACTAGCGGGGGGCTAAGCTCCTACGAGCAGTACTTC	CAWATSGGLSSYEQYF
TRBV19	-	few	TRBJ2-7	TGTGCCAGTAGTGGGGAGTCGGGCGAGCAGTACTTC	CASSGESGEQYF
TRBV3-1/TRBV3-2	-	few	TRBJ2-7	TGTGCCAGCAGCCGTAATGACGAGCAGTACTTC	CASSRNDEQYF
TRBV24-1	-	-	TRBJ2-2	TGTGCCACCAGCGCCTCTCCACAAACCGGGGAGCTGTTTTTT	CATSASPQTGELFF
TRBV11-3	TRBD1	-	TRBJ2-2	TGTGCCAGCAGCTCCACAGGGGGCATTGCCGGGGAGCTGTTTTTT	CASSSTGGIAGELFF
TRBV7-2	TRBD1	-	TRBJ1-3	TGTGCCAGCAGCTCAGGGGGTTCTGGAAACACCATATATTTT	CASSSGGSGNTIYF
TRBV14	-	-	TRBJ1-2	TGTGCCAGCAGCCCGGGGGGGTCCCATGGCTACACCTTC	CASSPGGSHGYTF
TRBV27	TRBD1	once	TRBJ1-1	TGTGCCAGCAGCCTAGGGGGCCTCACTGAAGCTTTCTTT	CASSLGGLTEAFF
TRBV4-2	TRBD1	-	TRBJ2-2	TGTGCCAGCAGCCAAGGCGCCTCTACAGGGGGGTGGACCGGGGAGCTGTTTTTT	CASSQGASTGGWTGELFF
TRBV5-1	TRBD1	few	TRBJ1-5	TGCGCCAGCAGCTTGAGGACAGGGGGCGATCAGCCCCAGCATTTT	CASSLRTGGDQPQHF
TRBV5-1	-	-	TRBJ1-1	TGCGCCAGCAGAGAATTTGCGTCTGGGAACACTGAAGCTTTCTTT	CASREFASGNTEAFF
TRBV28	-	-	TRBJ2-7	TGTGCCAGCAGTTTGGGACAGGACGGACTAGGCTACGAGCAGTACTTC	CASSLGQDGLGYEQYF
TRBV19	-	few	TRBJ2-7	TGTGCCAGTAGTAAGGGCCCCCAGGGGGGAAGCTACGAGCAGTACTTC	CASSKGPQGGSYEQYF
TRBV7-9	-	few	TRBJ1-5	TGTGCCAGCAGCCGGACCGGGGGCAATCAGCCCCAGCATTTT	CASSRTGGNQPQHF
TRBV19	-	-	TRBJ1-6	TGTGCCAGTAGTGTGGGGGCAGGTTCACCCCTCCACTTT	CASSVGAGSPLHF
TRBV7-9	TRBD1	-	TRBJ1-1	TGTGCCAGCAGCCTTCGGGACAGCGAAAGTGAAGCTTTCTTT	CASSLRDSESEAFF
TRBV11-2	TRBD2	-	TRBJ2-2	TGTGCCAGCAGCAGCGGGACTAGCGGGGGGGCCCTAACCGGGGAGCTGTTTTTT	CASSSGTSGGALTGELFF
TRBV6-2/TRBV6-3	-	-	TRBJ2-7	TGTGCCAGCAGTTACCCTGGAAGGGGGAGATCCTACGAGCAGTACTTC	CASSYPGRGRSYEQYF
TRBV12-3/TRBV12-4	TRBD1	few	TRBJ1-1	TGTGCCAGCAGAGGACAGGGAATCACTGAAGCTTTCTTT	CASRGQGITEAFF
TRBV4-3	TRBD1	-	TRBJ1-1	TGCGCCAGCAGCCAAGATCGTGGGGCAGGGGGACCCATGAACACTGAAGCTTTCTTT	CASSQDRGAGGPMNTEAFF
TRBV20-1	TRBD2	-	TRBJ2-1	TGCAGTGCTAGTGATTTTAGGGCTACTAGCGGGGGGGCCAATGAGCAGTTCTTC	CSASDFRATSGGANEQFF
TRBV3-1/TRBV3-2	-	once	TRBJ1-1	TGTGCCAGCAGCCAAGACAGAAACACTGAAGCTTTCTTT	CASSQDRNTEAFF
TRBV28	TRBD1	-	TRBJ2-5	TGTGCCAGCAGTTTAGGGCAGGGGGCCCAAGAGACCCAGTACTTC	CASSLGQGAQETQYF
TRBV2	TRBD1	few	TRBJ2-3	TGTGCCAGCAGTGGGGGACAGGGGCTCACAGATACGCAGTATTTT	CASSGGQGLTDTQYF
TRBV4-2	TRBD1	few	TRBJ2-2	TGTGCCAGCAGCCAAGATCAACAGGGGGCGAACACCGGGGAGCTGTTTTTT	CASSQDQQGANTGELFF